Listed below are T cell receptor beta chains from one sample, sequenced in a study of blood T cell repertoires in COVID-19. Generated by immunoSEQ multiplex PCR, the TCRdb table keeps only in-frame clones and is missing some. The repertoire holds about 240,000 clones, with around four fifths as singletons. Source material: peripheral blood. Every receptor here comes from a man aged 50 to 59 with acute or convalescent COVID-19. CDR3s include the opening cysteine and the closing phenylalanine or tryptophan. The D gene is left open where the match is weak. Clone size is shown for a subset of rows, as once, few, many or a class of expanded clone.

>TRBD2|TRBJ2-1|TRBV6-4|NA
TGTGCCAGCAGCCAGACTAGCGGGTACCACAATGAGCAGTTCTTC
CASSQTSGYHNEQFF
>TRBD1|TRBJ1-6|TRBV25-1|NA
TGTGCCAGCAGGAGACAGGGTGGACAGAATTCACCCCTCCACTTT
CASRRQGGQNSPLHF
>NA|TRBJ1-6|TRBV7-9|few
TGTGCCAGCAGCCGAGACAGCTCCTATAATTCACCCCTCCACTTT
CASSRDSSYNSPLHF
>TRBD2|TRBJ2-1|TRBV4-2|once
TGTGCCAGCAGCCTAACCGGGGGGGGTTCCTCCTACAATGAGCAGTTCTTC
CASSLTGGGSSYNEQFF
>NA|TRBJ1-5|TRBV10-3|NA
TGTGCCATCAGTGCCTTAGAGAATCAGCCCCAGCATTTT
CAISALENQPQHF
>NA|TRBJ2-7|TRBV9|NA
TGTGCCAGCAGCGCCGCAGACAGTTTCCTTTACGAGCAGTACTTC
CASSAADSFLYEQYF
>TRBD1|TRBJ2-7|TRBV4-1|few
TGCGCCAGCACTCCCACACGACAGGGACCAGCCTACGAGCAGTACTTC
CASTPTRQGPAYEQYF
>TRBD2|TRBJ2-5|TRBV5-1|NA
TGCGCCAGCAGCGCGGGACTAGCGGGGGACCAAGAGACCCAGTACTTC
CASSAGLAGDQETQYF
>NA|TRBJ1-3|TRBV5-5|NA
TGTGCCAGCAGCTTGGTGGGCAGGGGACGAAACACCATATATTTT
CASSLVGRGRNTIYF
>TRBD1|TRBJ1-2|TRBV6-6|once
TGTGCCAGCAGTTACTCGGGGACCGGGACAGATTATGGCTACACCTTC
CASSYSGTGTDYGYTF
>NA|TRBJ1-1|TRBV5-1|NA
TGCGCCAGCAGCTTGGGTTCAGACATGAACACTGAAGCTTTCTTT
CASSLGSDMNTEAFF
>TRBD2|TRBJ2-7|TRBV30|few
TGTGCCTGGAGTGGAATAGCGGGAGGGCCCTCCGAGCAGTACTTC
CAWSGIAGGPSEQYF
>NA|TRBJ1-3|TRBV14|NA
TGTGCCAGCGCAGGGGTCTCTGGAAACACCATATATTTT
CASAGVSGNTIYF
>NA|TRBJ1-3|TRBV9|few
TGTGCCAGCGCCTCAACAGGTTCTGGAAACACCATATATTTT
CASASTGSGNTIYF
>NA|TRBJ2-3|TRBV7-3|NA
TGTGCCAGCAGCCGTCAGGCGAGCACAGATACGCAGTATTTT
CASSRQASTDTQYF
>TRBD2|TRBJ2-1|TRBV15|NA
TGTGCCACCAGCAGAGAGGACGGCGGGGGATCCTACAATGAGCAGTTCTTC
CATSREDGGGSYNEQFF
>NA|TRBJ1-5|TRBV2|NA
TGTGCCAGCATACAGGGAAGGAGTCAGCCCCAGCATTTT
CASIQGRSQPQHF
>NA|TRBJ2-4|TRBV6-6|NA
TGTGCCACCAGCCTTTCGAGTGTGCCCTTTGGGGGGGGCTCCAAAAACATTCAGTACTTC
CATSLSSVPFGGGSKNIQYF
>NA|TRBJ2-7|TRBV3-1/TRBV3-2|NA
TGTGCCAGCAGCCGCGACGGGTCCTACGAGCAGTACTTC
CASSRDGSYEQYF
>TRBD1|TRBJ2-7|TRBV5-1|NA
TGCGCCAGCAGCCCCCGACAGGGTTACGAGCAGTACTTC
CASSPRQGYEQYF
>NA|TRBJ1-5|TRBV27|NA
TGTGCCAGCAAGGGACAAAATCAGCCCCAGCATTTT
CASKGQNQPQHF
>NA|TRBJ2-2|TRBV24-1|NA
TGTGCCACCAGTGACCCGACAACCGGGGAGCTGTTTTTT
CATSDPTTGELFF
>TRBD2|TRBJ2-2|TRBV7-7|once
TGTGCTAGCAGCTCGCGGGGGGGAAACACCGGGGAGCTGTTTTTT
CASSSRGGNTGELFF
>TRBD1|TRBJ1-4|TRBV6-5|NA
TGTGCCATCCGTACCGGGACAGTTAATGAAAAACTGTTTTTT
CAIRTGTVNEKLFF
>NA|TRBJ2-3|TRBV5-6|few
TGTGCCAGCAGCAGACAGTACACAGATACGCAGTATTTT
CASSRQYTDTQYF
>TRBD1|TRBJ2-7|TRBV6-2/TRBV6-3|NA
TGTGCCAGCAGTTACCCCCTACAGGGGTCTAGGGGCGAGCAGTACTTC
CASSYPLQGSRGEQYF
>NA|TRBJ2-7|TRBV11-3|NA
TGTGCCAGCAGCTTAGGCGCGGGCAGCTCCTACGAGCAGTACTTC
CASSLGAGSSYEQYF
>NA|TRBJ1-5|TRBV6-5|NA
TGTGCCAGCAGTTACTCGACAGTGAGCAATCAGCCCCAGCATTTT
CASSYSTVSNQPQHF
>TRBD1|TRBJ1-4|TRBV9|once
TGTGCCAGCAGCCCAAGGACAGGGGGCGCAACTAATGAAAAACTGTTTTTT
CASSPRTGGATNEKLFF
>NA|TRBJ1-1|TRBV5-8|NA
TGTGCCAGCAGCTTGGTGTTCCTACCGAACACTGAAGCTTTCTTT
CASSLVFLPNTEAFF
>NA|TRBJ1-2|TRBV24-1|NA
TGTGCCACCAGTGATTCTTGGGGACTCGGCTACACCTTC
CATSDSWGLGYTF
>TRBD1|TRBJ2-7|TRBV27|NA
TGTGCCAGCAGTTTATCGGGACAGGGCAGCTCCTACGAGCAGTACTTC
CASSLSGQGSSYEQYF
>NA|TRBJ2-7|TRBV4-1|few
TGCGCCAGCAGCCAGAGCAGGGCCACCTCCTACGAGCAGTACTTC
CASSQSRATSYEQYF
>TRBD1|TRBJ2-1|TRBV11-2|NA
TGTGCCAGCAGCCAAGGACAGGGGAATGAGCAGTTCTTC
CASSQGQGNEQFF
>TRBD1|TRBJ1-5|TRBV7-2|NA
TGTGCCAGCAGCACTAGGACAGGGGGATATCAGCCCCAGCATTTT
CASSTRTGGYQPQHF
>TRBD1|TRBJ2-5|TRBV5-1|NA
TGCGCCAGCAGCATGGGACAGGGTGAAGAGACCCAGTACTTC
CASSMGQGEETQYF
>NA|TRBJ2-1|TRBV30|few
TGTGCCTGGAGGACCCCTCAGGGAACCTACAATGAGCAGTTCTTC
CAWRTPQGTYNEQFF
>TRBD1|TRBJ1-5|TRBV4-1|NA
TGCGCCAGCAGTTCTCTACAGGGGTCCTCTTTGCCCCAGCATTTT
CASSSLQGSSLPQHF
>NA|TRBJ2-7|TRBV10-2|NA
TGCGCCAGCAAAGAGATGGGGGTCCAGGGGTCCTACGAGCAGTACTTC
CASKEMGVQGSYEQYF
>TRBD1|TRBJ2-7|TRBV7-7|NA
TGTGCTAGCAGCCCCGGACAGGGGGAAGGCGAGCAGTACTTC
CASSPGQGEGEQYF
>NA|TRBJ2-3|TRBV19|NA
TGTGCCAGTAGTACCAGTACAGATACGCAGTATTTT
CASSTSTDTQYF
>NA|TRBJ1-6|TRBV5-1|NA
TGCGCCAGCAGCTTGCCACAGCCTAATTCACCCCTCCACTTT
CASSLPQPNSPLHF
>TRBD2|TRBJ2-2|TRBV7-3|once
TGTGCCAGCAGCCCGGGGGCGGGAGGGCGGACCGGGGAGCTGTTTTTT
CASSPGAGGRTGELFF
>TRBD2|TRBJ2-5|TRBV7-9|NA
TGTGCCAGCAGCTTTAGACTAGCGGGTCGCCCCCAAGAGACCCAGTACTTC
CASSFRLAGRPQETQYF
>NA|TRBJ2-1|TRBV11-2|NA
TGTGCCAGCAGCTTCGGGACACTGGTTTACAATGAGCAGTTCTTC
CASSFGTLVYNEQFF
>NA|TRBJ1-1|TRBV5-4|NA
TGTGCCAGCAGCTCTGCTACTTTGAGGAACACTGAAGCTTTCTTT
CASSSATLRNTEAFF
>NA|TRBJ2-1|TRBV12-5|NA
TGTGCTAGTTTGGGGGCCTCCTACAATGAGCAGTTCTTC
CASLGASYNEQFF
>TRBD2|TRBJ2-3|TRBV19|NA
TGTGCCAGTAGTATTTCAGCTAGCGGGAGCCTAGGTGCGCAGTATTTT
CASSISASGSLGAQYF
>NA|TRBJ2-7|TRBV14|NA
TGTGCCAGCAGCCTTTATAGGGGCTCCTACGAGCAGTACTTC
CASSLYRGSYEQYF
>NA|TRBJ1-5|TRBV27|few
TGTGCCAGCAGTTTAAACGTCGGTCAGCCCCAGCATTTT
CASSLNVGQPQHF
>NA|TRBJ1-5|TRBV28|once
TGTGCCAGCGAAGGCGGGACCGGACCATATAGCAATCAGCCCCAGCATTTT
CASEGGTGPYSNQPQHF
>NA|TRBJ2-7|TRBV7-6|NA
TGTGCCAGCAGCTTAGGGGGAGAAGAGTACTTC
CASSLGGEEYF
>TRBD1|TRBJ2-2|TRBV11-3|NA
TGTGCCAGCAGCTTGGGGGACAGGGACAGGTCCGGGGAGCTGTTTTTT
CASSLGDRDRSGELFF
>NA|TRBJ1-4|TRBV9|few
TGTGCCAGCAGCGTCCAACAGGGAAATGAAAAACTGTTTTTT
CASSVQQGNEKLFF
>NA|TRBJ2-1|TRBV12-3/TRBV12-4|NA
TGTGCCAGCAGCCTGGAGGGGTACAATGAGCAGTTCTTC
CASSLEGYNEQFF
>TRBD2|TRBJ2-7|TRBV6-5|once
TGTGCCAGCAACGTGACTAGCGGGTTGACCTACGAGCAGTACTTC
CASNVTSGLTYEQYF
>TRBD1|TRBJ2-7|TRBV11-3|NA
TGTGCCAGCAGCTTAGCAGGGGGCGTATTCTACGAGCAGTACTTC
CASSLAGGVFYEQYF
>NA|TRBJ1-1|TRBV14|NA
TGTGCCAGCAGCCCCTATACCGGGACTGAAGCTTTCTTT
CASSPYTGTEAFF